This T cell receptor beta chain came from a study of T cell responses to AZD1222 COVID-19 vaccine. CDR3 length: 16 residues. J lost 7 bases, V lost 5 bases, and 16 bases had no gene match. Germline V CDR1 and CDR2: SGHVS, FQNEAQ. Whole-study findings and limits: Reports indicate that nearly half of spike-specific TCRs are directed at unmutated variant regions.

Profiling relied on immunoSEQ multiplex PCR, and the TCRdb table lists in-frame clones only, not all of them. Among some 120,000 clones listed, roughly 82% were seen once. Concerning this clone: The target antigen is unknown.

The source of this sequence is an adult who received the AZD1222 COVID-19 vaccine. The starting material was peripheral blood, obtained 28 days after the second AZD1222 dose. V is TRBV7-8 and J is TRBJ1-2; 7 nucleotides line up with TRBD1. CDR3 nucleotide sequence: TGTGCCAGCAGCGAGGGCGGTACAAGGGGGCGCGGTGGCTACACCTTC. This encodes CASSEGGTRGRGGYTF.